This T cell receptor beta chain was recorded in a study of shared clonotypes between healthy human individuals. Study outcomes and limitations: Some clonotypes were shared by all four sorted-subset donors, while others were not shared. The non-shared ones had lower generation probabilities than the shared ones. Naive CD4 clonotypes were shared across several donors at roughly 5.3%.

About this clone: Its specificity is unknown.

Naive CD8 cells lacked CD45RO, underwent positive selection for CCR7 and left out terminally differentiated effector memory CD45RA+ cells. Researchers divided each subset's genomic DNA evenly across several immunoSEQ plates. Profiling relied on immunoSEQ multiplex PCR, and the TCRdb table lists in-frame clones only, not all of them. Of roughly 590,000 clones listed, roughly 95% are singletons. V was clipped by 4 bases and J by 6 bases; unmatched bases: 1. Germline V CDR1 and CDR2: LNHNV, YYDKDF (reference sequence). There are 12 residues in the CDR3. The TCR was taken from a woman aged 30 to 39 in good health. V gene TRBV15 combines with J gene TRBJ2-3; 7 bases line up with TRBD2. Material: naive CD8+ T cells sorted from blood. The CDR3 here is CATSIGGDTQYF. The CDR3 DNA reads TGTGCCACCAGCATCGGGGGGGATACGCAGTATTTT.